These T cell receptor beta chains were read from a single sample in a study of beta chain features in type 1 diabetes. Repertoires were generated with immunoSEQ multiplex PCR, while TCRdb's copy carries only in-frame clones and drops some. In the table there are 400,000 or so clones, 9.5% to 10% of which are singletons. The sequencing sample was made of central memory CD4+ T cells from blood. The receptor set was obtained from a man between 25 and 39 years old with type 1 diabetes. Both conserved end residues are part of each CDR3. Fields, in order: CDR3 protein, D gene, clone size, J gene, V gene. A D gene is named only where the DNA matches it firmly. Part of the rows lack a size; the others show once, few, many or a class for expanded clones.

CDR3: CASSQTARETQYF
D: -
size: -
J: TRBJ2-5
V: TRBV7-2

CDR3: CASSQPGQGRGNTQYF
D: TRBD1
size: -
J: TRBJ2-3
V: TRBV28

CDR3: CASSPFQGRETQYF
D: -
size: few
J: TRBJ2-5
V: TRBV5-4

CDR3: CASSLPGLAYEQFF
D: TRBD2
size: few
J: TRBJ2-1
V: TRBV7-3

CDR3: CASSLAPGGGIQYF
D: -
size: few
J: TRBJ2-4
V: TRBV5-1

CDR3: CASSSTGNQAEAFF
D: -
size: few
J: TRBJ1-1
V: TRBV5-1

CDR3: CASSLAYRGRANEKLFF
D: TRBD1
size: few
J: TRBJ1-4
V: TRBV5-1

CDR3: CASSFNSGPQETQYF
D: -
size: few
J: TRBJ2-5
V: TRBV5-1

CDR3: CASSLAQGAFGTGELFF
D: TRBD1
size: few
J: TRBJ2-2
V: TRBV7-6

CDR3: CASTGLSNEQFF
D: -
size: few
J: TRBJ2-1
V: TRBV6-1

CDR3: CASSLSTGLVNEKLFF
D: -
size: few
J: TRBJ1-4
V: TRBV27

CDR3: CASSPGFGGYEQYF
D: -
size: few
J: -
V: TRBV5-1

CDR3: CASSPPNGQETQYF
D: -
size: -
J: TRBJ2-5
V: TRBV7-6

CDR3: CASSLAGGLGRAGANVLTF
D: -
size: -
J: TRBJ2-6
V: TRBV5-1

CDR3: CASIGTVGNEQFF
D: -
size: once
J: TRBJ2-1
V: TRBV28

CDR3: CASNGSPRDTQYF
D: -
size: -
J: TRBJ2-3
V: TRBV28

CDR3: CSVRRRGQGDGDTQYF
D: TRBD1
size: few
J: TRBJ2-3
V: TRBV29-1

CDR3: CASSRGQDNEKLFF
D: TRBD1
size: -
J: TRBJ1-4
V: TRBV5-4

CDR3: CASTLGTVFQPQHF
D: TRBD1
size: few
J: TRBJ1-5
V: TRBV6-5

CDR3: CASSLTGPSYNEQFF
D: -
size: many
J: TRBJ2-1
V: TRBV7-2

CDR3: CASSVGTGVYEQYF
D: TRBD1
size: -
J: TRBJ2-7
V: TRBV9

CDR3: CATKSTVELRGRTEAFF
D: TRBD1
size: few
J: TRBJ1-1
V: TRBV28

CDR3: CASRSEGTDYGYTF
D: TRBD1
size: few
J: TRBJ1-2
V: TRBV6-1

CDR3: CASSSDSSGNTIYF
D: -
size: -
J: TRBJ1-3
V: TRBV6-6

CDR3: CASPRREGSNTEAFF
D: -
size: -
J: TRBJ1-1
V: TRBV27

CDR3: CASSPGERAYSRSYTF
D: -
size: -
J: TRBJ1-2
V: TRBV19

CDR3: CASSLAVTQYF
D: -
size: few
J: TRBJ2-5
V: TRBV5-4

CDR3: CASSLEAGVDEQFF
D: TRBD2
size: -
J: TRBJ2-1
V: TRBV5-1

CDR3: CASSLGNQGEAFF
D: -
size: few
J: TRBJ1-1
V: TRBV5-1

CDR3: CASSVRLAGTTDTQYF
D: TRBD2
size: few
J: TRBJ2-3
V: TRBV9

CDR3: CASSPGQPSTDTQYF
D: TRBD1
size: few
J: TRBJ2-3
V: TRBV7-6

CDR3: CASSLGVGYGYTF
D: -
size: -
J: TRBJ1-2
V: TRBV5-1

CDR3: CASSPRTGTSNQPQHF
D: TRBD1
size: few
J: TRBJ1-5
V: TRBV2

CDR3: CASSGYRDRGGNEQYF
D: TRBD1
size: -
J: TRBJ2-7
V: TRBV7-9

CDR3: CSVLRGQGSPREQYF
D: TRBD1
size: -
J: TRBJ2-7
V: TRBV29-1

CDR3: CASSQTGATNTGELFF
D: -
size: -
J: TRBJ2-2
V: TRBV4-2

CDR3: CASSYSSGYTF
D: -
size: few
J: TRBJ1-2
V: TRBV6-5

CDR3: CASRDNADTQYF
D: -
size: many
J: TRBJ2-3
V: TRBV6-5

CDR3: CASSIHRGNTEAFF
D: TRBD1
size: few
J: TRBJ1-1
V: TRBV19

CDR3: CASTGDSGSKNIQYF
D: -
size: few
J: TRBJ2-4
V: TRBV27

CDR3: CSVAGGRETQYF
D: TRBD2
size: few
J: TRBJ2-5
V: TRBV29-1

CDR3: CASSRTGEGTDTQYF
D: TRBD1
size: -
J: TRBJ2-3
V: TRBV5-6

CDR3: CASSPEQGATPAFF
D: TRBD1
size: -
J: TRBJ1-1
V: TRBV28